This TCR beta chain came from a study of CD8 T cells in Susac syndrome. It was negative isolation that provided the CD8+ and CD4+ T cells, whereas TEMRA cells were enriched by FACS. cDNA came from around 0.5 to 1 ug RNA primed by random hexamers. TCRdb re-called the immunoSEQ multiplex PCR reads through MiXCR, storing one row per CDR3 protein. Of approximately 300,000 distinct CDR3 sequences in the sample, about 88% were seen once. The CDR3 length is 15 residues. V was pared by 4 bases and J by 4 bases, with 9 bases of the junction left unmatched. Per germline, CDR1 LGHNA and CDR2 YNFKEQ. The sequenced sample was CD8+ T cells from PBMCs. The receptor's source is a human donor with multiple sclerosis. V and J are TRBV4-2 and TRBJ2-5; 7 nucleotides agree with TRBD2. The CDR3 spells CASSPHGGNPETQYF. Written as DNA, the CDR3 is TGTGCCAGCAGCCCCCACGGGGGGAATCCAGAGACCCAGTACTTC.